This entry concerns a single T cell receptor beta chain. What it binds is not known. The data stem from a study of T-cell reconstitution after alpha-beta-depleted transplantation in children. Findings and limits, study-wide: Several hundred expanded graft clones reportedly gave rise to the alpha-beta T cells present about two months after transplant. High day-60 TCRbeta diversity in some patients came from surviving recipient T cells and thymic progenitors. One year after transplant, T-cell counts and diversity came mostly from newly produced T cells.

Germline V lookup: CDR1 MNHEY, CDR2 SMNVEV (reference sequence). This CDR3 contains 15 residues. Trimming removed 4 bases from V and 3 bases from J; junction bases left unmatched: 9. Molecular barcoding with unique molecular identifiers was used for the TCRbeta library. In TCRdb, the PCR reads were re-called with MiXCR into one record per CDR3 protein. The data show 60,000 or so distinct CDR3 sequences, approximately 43% seen once. The source is a male patient between 5 and 17 years old who had a stem cell transplant for acute lymphoblastic leukemia, so the T cells may come from the graft donor. This chain connects TRBV27 to TRBJ2-7, with 7 bases fitting TRBD1. The sample consisted of PBMCs, mostly from graft donor cells, taken 360 days after TCRalphabeta/CD19-depleted stem cell transplant. Written as DNA, the CDR3 is TGTGCCAGCAGTTCTAACCCGGGACAGAGCTACGAGCAGTACTTC. It translates to CASSSNPGQSYEQYF.